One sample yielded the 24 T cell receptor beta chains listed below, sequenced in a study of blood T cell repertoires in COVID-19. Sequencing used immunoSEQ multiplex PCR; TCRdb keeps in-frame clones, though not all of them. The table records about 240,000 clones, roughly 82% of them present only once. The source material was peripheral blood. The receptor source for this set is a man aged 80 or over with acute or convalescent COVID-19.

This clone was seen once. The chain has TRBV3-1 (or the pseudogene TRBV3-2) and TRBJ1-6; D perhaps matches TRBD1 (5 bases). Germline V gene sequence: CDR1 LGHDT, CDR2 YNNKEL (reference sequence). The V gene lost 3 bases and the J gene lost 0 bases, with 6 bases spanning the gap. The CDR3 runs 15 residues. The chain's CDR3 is CASSHRGSYNSPLHF. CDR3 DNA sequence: TGTGCCAGCAGCCATAGGGGCTCCTATAATTCACCCCTCCACTTT.

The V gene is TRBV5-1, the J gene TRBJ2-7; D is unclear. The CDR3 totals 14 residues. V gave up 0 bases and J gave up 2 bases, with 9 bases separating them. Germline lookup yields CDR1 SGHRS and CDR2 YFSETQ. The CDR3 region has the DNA TGCGCCAGCAGCTTGGATCAGCGAGCCTACGAGCAGTACTTC. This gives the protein CASSLDQRAYEQYF.

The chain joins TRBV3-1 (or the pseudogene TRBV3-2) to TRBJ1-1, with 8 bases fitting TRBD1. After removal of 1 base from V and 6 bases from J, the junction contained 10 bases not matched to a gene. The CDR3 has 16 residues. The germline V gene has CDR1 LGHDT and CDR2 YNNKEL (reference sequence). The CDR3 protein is CASSQALRGLGSEAFF. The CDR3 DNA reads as TGTGCCAGCAGCCAAGCACTCAGGGGGCTGGGATCTGAAGCTTTCTTT.

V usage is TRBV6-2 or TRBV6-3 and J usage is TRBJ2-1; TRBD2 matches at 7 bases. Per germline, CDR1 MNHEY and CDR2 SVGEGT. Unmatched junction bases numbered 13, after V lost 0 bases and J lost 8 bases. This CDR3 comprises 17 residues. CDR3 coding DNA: TGTGCCAGCAGTTACTCGATGTCCAGCGGGACGTGGGATGAGCAGTTCTTC. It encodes CASSYSMSSGTWDEQFF.

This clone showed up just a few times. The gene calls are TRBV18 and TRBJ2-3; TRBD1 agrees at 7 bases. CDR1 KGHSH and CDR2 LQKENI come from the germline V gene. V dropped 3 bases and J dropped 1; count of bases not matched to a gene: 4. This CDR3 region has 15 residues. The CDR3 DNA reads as TGTGCCAGCTCACCCAGACAGGGAGGCACAGATACGCAGTATTTT. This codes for CASSPRQGGTDTQYF.

The CDR3, as DNA: TGTGCCAGCAGTTACTCACAGCTCATGAACACTGAAGCTTTCTTT. Its protein is CASSYSQLMNTEAFF. The chain links TRBV6-5 to TRBJ1-1; no reliable D call. The CDR3 totals 15 residues. V lost 0 bases and J lost 0, with 8 bases in between. Germline CDR1 is MNHEY and CDR2 is SVGAGI.

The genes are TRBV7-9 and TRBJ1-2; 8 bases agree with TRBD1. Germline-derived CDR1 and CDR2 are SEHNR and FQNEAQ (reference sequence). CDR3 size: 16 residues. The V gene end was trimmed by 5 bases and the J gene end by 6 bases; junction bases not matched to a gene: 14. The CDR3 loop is CASSPPMDRDGDGYTF. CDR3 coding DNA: TGTGCCAGCAGCCCTCCGATGGACAGGGATGGTGATGGCTACACCTTC.

CDR3 sequence (DNA): TGTGCCACCAGCAGAGATCAAACCCGGGCCAGGGGAAACGAAAAACTGTTTTTT. Protein product: CATSRDQTRARGNEKLFF. V is TRBV15 and J is TRBJ1-4, with D perhaps matching TRBD1 (6 bases). Trimming shortened V by 0 bases and J by 8 bases, and 22 bases separated the two germline ends. This CDR3 contains 18 residues. The germline V gene encodes CDR1 LNHNV and CDR2 YYDKDF (reference sequence).

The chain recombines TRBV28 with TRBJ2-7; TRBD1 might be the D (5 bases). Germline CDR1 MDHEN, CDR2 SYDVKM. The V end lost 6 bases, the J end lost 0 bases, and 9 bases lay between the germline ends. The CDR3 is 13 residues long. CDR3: CASSTGASYEQYF. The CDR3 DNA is TGTGCCAGCAGCACAGGCGCCTCCTACGAGCAGTACTTC.

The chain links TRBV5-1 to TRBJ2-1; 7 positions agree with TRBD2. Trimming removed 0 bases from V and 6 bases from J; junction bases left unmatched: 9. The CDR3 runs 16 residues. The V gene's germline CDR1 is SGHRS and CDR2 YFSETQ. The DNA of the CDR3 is TGCGCCAGCAGCTTGGGACCCTCTAAGCGGGGCAATGAGCAGTTCTTC. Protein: CASSLGPSKRGNEQFF.

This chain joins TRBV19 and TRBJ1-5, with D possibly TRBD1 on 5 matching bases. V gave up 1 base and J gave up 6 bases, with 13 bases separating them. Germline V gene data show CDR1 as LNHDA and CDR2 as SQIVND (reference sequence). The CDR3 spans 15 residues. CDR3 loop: CASSIAGLVGQPQHF. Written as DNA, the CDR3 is TGTGCCAGTAGTATAGCAGGGTTAGTCGGTCAGCCCCAGCATTTT.

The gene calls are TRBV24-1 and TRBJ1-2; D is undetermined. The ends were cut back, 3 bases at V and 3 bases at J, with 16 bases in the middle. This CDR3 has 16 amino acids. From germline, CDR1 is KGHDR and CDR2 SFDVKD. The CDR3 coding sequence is TGTGCCACCAGTGATCCCCGGGAAACACGGGACTATGGCTACACCTTC. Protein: CATSDPRETRDYGYTF.

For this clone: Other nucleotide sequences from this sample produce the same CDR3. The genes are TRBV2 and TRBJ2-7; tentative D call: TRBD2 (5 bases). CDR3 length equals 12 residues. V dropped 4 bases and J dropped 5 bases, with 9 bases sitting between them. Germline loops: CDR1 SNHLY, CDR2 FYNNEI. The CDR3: CASSGTGNEQYF. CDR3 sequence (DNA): TGTGCCAGCAGTGGGACTGGGAACGAGCAGTACTTC.

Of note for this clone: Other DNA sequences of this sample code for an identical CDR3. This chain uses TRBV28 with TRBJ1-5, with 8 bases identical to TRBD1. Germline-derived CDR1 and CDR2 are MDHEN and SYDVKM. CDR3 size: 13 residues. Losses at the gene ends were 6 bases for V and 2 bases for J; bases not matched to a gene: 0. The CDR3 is CASRTGGNQPQHF. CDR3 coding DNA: TGTGCCAGCAGGACAGGGGGCAATCAGCCCCAGCATTTT.

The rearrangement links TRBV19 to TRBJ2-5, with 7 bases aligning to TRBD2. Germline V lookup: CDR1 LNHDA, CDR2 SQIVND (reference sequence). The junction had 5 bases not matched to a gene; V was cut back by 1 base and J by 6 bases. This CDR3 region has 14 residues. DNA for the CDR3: TGTGCCAGTAGTATAGGACTAGCCCTGAAGACCCAGTACTTC. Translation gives CASSIGLALKTQYF.

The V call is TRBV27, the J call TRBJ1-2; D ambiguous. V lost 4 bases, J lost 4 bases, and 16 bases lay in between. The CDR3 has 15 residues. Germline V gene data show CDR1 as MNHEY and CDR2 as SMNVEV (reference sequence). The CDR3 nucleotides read TGTGCCAGCAGTTCCGGAGGGTCGATCGGCTATGGCTACACCTTC. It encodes CASSSGGSIGYGYTF.

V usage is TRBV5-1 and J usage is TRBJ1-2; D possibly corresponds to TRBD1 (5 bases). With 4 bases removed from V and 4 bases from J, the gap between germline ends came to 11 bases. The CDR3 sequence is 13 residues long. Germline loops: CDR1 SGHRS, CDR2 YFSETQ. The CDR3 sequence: CASSPGRVYGYTF. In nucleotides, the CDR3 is TGCGCCAGCAGCCCTGGCAGGGTCTATGGCTACACCTTC.

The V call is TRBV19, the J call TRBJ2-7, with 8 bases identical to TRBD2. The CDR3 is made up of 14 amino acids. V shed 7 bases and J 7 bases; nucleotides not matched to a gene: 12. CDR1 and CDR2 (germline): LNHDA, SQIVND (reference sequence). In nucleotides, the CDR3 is TGTGCCAGTAACGGGGGGGAAGGATCAAGGGAGCAGTACTTC. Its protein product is CASNGGEGSREQYF.

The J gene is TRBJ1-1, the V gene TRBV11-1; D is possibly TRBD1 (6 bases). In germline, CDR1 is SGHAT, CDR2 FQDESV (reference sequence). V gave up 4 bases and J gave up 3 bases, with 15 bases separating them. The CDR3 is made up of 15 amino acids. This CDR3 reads CASSSTGYGDTEAFF. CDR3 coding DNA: TGTGCCAGCAGCTCCACAGGGTACGGGGACACTGAAGCTTTCTTT.

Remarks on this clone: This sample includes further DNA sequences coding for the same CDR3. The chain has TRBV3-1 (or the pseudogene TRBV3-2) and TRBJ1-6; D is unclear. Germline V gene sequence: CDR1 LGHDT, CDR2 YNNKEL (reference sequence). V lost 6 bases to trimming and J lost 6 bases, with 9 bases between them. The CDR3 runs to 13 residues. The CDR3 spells CASSPSSNSPLHF. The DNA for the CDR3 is TGTGCCAGCAGTCCTAGTAGTAATTCACCCCTCCACTTT.

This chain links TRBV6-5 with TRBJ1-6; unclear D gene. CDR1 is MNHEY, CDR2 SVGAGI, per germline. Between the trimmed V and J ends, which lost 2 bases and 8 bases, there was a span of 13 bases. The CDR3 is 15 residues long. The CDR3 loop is CASSYGQNNYSPLHF. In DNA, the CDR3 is TGTGCCAGCAGTTACGGCCAGAACAATTATTCACCCCTCCACTTT.

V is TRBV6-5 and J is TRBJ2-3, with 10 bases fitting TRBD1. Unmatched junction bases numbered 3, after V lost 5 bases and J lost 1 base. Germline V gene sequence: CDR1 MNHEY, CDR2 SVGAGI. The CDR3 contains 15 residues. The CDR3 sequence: CASSHGTGGTDTQYF. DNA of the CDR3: TGTGCCAGCAGTCACGGGACAGGGGGCACAGATACGCAGTATTTT.

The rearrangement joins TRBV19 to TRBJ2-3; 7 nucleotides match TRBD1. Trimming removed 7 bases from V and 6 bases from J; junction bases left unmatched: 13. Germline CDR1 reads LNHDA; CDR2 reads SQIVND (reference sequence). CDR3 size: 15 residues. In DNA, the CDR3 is TGTGCCAGTATTTCGACAGGGCTCGGACAGGATACGCAGTATTTT. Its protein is CASISTGLGQDTQYF.

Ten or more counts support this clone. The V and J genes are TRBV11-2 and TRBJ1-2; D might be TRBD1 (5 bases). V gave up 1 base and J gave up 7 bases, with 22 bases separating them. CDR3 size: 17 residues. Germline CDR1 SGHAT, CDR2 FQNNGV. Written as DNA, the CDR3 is TGTGCCAGCAGCTTAGCTCCCAGGGTTGGGGGGTCGAGTGGCTACACCTTC. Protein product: CASSLAPRVGGSSGYTF.